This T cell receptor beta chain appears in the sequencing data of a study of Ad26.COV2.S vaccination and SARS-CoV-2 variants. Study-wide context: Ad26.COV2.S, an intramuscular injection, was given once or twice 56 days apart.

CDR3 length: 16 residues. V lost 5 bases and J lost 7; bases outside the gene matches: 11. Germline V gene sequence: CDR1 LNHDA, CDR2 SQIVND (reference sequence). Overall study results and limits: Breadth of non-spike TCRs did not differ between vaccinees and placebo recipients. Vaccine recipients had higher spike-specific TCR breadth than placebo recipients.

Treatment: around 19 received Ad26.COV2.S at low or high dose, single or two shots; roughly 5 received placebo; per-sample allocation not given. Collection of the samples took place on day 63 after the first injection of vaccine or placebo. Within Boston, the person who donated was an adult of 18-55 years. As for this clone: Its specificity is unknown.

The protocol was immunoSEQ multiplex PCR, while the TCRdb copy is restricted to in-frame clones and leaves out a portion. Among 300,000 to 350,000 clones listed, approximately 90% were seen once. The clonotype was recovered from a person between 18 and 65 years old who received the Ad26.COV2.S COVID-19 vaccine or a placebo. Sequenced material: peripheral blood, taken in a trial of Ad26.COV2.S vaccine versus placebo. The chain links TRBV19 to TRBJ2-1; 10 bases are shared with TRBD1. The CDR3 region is CASSLYVGQGLNEQFF. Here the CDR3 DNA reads TGTGCCAGTAGTTTGTACGTGGGACAGGGGTTGAATGAGCAGTTCTTC.